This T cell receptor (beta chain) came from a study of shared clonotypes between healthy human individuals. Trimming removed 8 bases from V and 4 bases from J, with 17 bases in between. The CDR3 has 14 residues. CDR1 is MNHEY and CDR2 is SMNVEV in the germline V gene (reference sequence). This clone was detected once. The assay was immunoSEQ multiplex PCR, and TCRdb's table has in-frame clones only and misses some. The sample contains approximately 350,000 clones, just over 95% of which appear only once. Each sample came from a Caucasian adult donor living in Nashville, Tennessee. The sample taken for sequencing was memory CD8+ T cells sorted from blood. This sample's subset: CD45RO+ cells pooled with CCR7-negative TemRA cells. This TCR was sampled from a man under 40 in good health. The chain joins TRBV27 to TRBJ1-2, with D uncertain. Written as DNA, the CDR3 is TGTGCCAGCGGCGCGGGCAACGGAGGCTATGGCTACACCTTC. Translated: CASGAGNGGYGYTF.